This T cell receptor beta chain was sequenced for a study of T cell repertoires in cytomegalovirus infection. Study overall: Based on public TCR beta signatures, there were indications of CMV infection and of a matching HLA type.

Findings of the study overall: Clonotype analysis showed dominance of the ex vivo response by HLA-C-restricted CMV-specific TCR beta clonotypes.

Germline V CDR1 and CDR2: SGHRS, YFSETQ. CDR3 length: 16 residues. Trimming pared 4 bases from V and 1 base from J, leaving 15 bases between. TCRdb passed the reads through MiXCR, listing each CDR3 protein once. Here the sample spans around 330,000 distinct CDR3 sequences, 15% to 20% being singletons. This clonotype showed up many times. Its target is not known. The material sequenced was PBMCs. This clonotype was sampled from a human donor in good health (CMV status not recorded). Some clones in this sample may be carry-over from other donors' samples. The gene calls are TRBV5-1 and TRBJ2-1, with D unresolved. This chain's CDR3 is CASSRASVGSYNEQFF. DNA for the CDR3: TGCGCCAGCAGCCGCGCGTCAGTAGGGTCCTACAATGAGCAGTTCTTC. The entire variable domain, with the rest obtained from reference TRBV5-1 and TRBJ2-1, is as follows: KAGVTQTPRYLIKTRGQQVTLSCSPISGHRSVSWYQQTPGQGLQFLFEYFSETQRNKGNFPGRFSGRQFSNSRSEMNVSTLELGDSALYLCASSRASVGSYNEQFFGPGTRLTVL.